The clone carrying this TCR beta chain was observed a single time. PCR amplification relied on 60 Vbeta primers (plus 13 Jbeta primers). Assay used: immunoSEQ multiplex PCR; TCRdb lists only in-frame clones, some missing. Among approximately 180,000 clones, roughly three quarters were seen once, and the ten largest hold less than 15%. This sample was included in a study of cytomegalovirus exposure and HLA in healthy donors. V was pared by 2 bases and J by 2 bases, with 7 bases between. Germline values: CDR1 SGDLS, CDR2 YYNGEE. The CDR3 has 13 amino acids. The chain links TRBV9 to TRBJ1-1; D call uncertain. The sample consisted of PBMCs. The sequence was collected from a woman aged 50 to 60 in good health and CMV-seropositive. The CDR3 DNA reads as TGTGCCAGCAGCGTCGAGCTAAACACTGAAGCTTTCTTT. As protein: CASSVELNTEAFF.